The 25 T cell receptor beta chains below were found in one sample sequenced in a study of blood T cell repertoires in COVID-19. Using immunoSEQ multiplex PCR, the repertoire was profiled, and TCRdb retains in-frame clones only, with some absent. The profile covers 110,000 to 150,000 clones, with 80% to 90% appearing a single time and 10% to 12% taken by the ten largest. Sample: PBMCs or T cells enriched from blood (not recorded which). Receptors originate from a man aged 55-75 years who had recovered from COVID-19.

The chain couples TRBV5-6 to TRBJ1-3; 9 bases align to TRBD1. The CDR3 extends over 14 amino acids. V trimming: 3 bases; J trimming: 11 bases; junction bases outside the gene matches: 9. Germline CDR1 reads SGHDT; CDR2 reads YYEEEE. CDR3 sequence (DNA): TGTGCCAGCAGCTCCGGACAGGGGACCCCCCCCATATATTTT. Its protein product is CASSSGQGTPPIYF.

This clone was counted between two and nine times. The chain recombines TRBV9 with TRBJ2-7; 11 positions match TRBD1. The germline V gene has CDR1 SGDLS and CDR2 YYNGEE. Trimming took 4 bases from V and 5 from J; bases not matched to a gene: 14. The CDR3 length is 17 residues. The DNA for the CDR3 is TGTGCCAGCAGCCCTCAACGGGGGGGACAGGGGGACCACGAGCAGTACTTC. This encodes CASSPQRGGQGDHEQYF.

V and J are TRBV28 and TRBJ1-6; D possibly corresponds to TRBD1 (5 bases). V was trimmed by 10 bases and J by 17 bases, leaving 21 bases between them. From germline, CDR1 is MDHEN and CDR2 SYDVKM. The CDR3 length is 12 residues. The CDR3 DNA follows: TGTGCCACTCTGGACGGACACCGTTGGGTCCACTTT. Translating it yields CATLDGHRWVHF.

This chain links TRBV6-5 with TRBJ1-2; TRBD1 might be the D (6 bases). Trimming removed 2 bases from V and 3 bases from J, with 13 bases in between. This CDR3 spans 15 amino acids. From germline, CDR1 is MNHEY and CDR2 SVGAGI. CDR3 in DNA: TGTGCCAGCAGTTACCCCCGGGGGGCGGACTATGGCTACACCTTC. Its translation: CASSYPRGADYGYTF.

CDR3 sequence reads: CAGRQGEPGANVLTF. The DNA for the CDR3 is TGTGCCGGTAGACAGGGGGAACCTGGGGCCAACGTCCTGACTTTC. This sequence joins TRBV2 and TRBJ2-6; 9 bases map to TRBD1. CDR1 and CDR2 (germline): SNHLY, FYNNEI. The CDR3 sequence is 15 residues long. Trimming took 11 bases from V and 2 from J; bases not matched to a gene: 7.

The gene calls are TRBV12-2 and TRBJ2-1; the table's TRBD2 call for D was not verified on the DNA. TRBV12-2 has pseudogene status. There are 16 residues in the CDR3. Here the CDR3 DNA reads TGTGCAAGTCGCTTAAGACCCGGGACTAGCGGCTATGAGCAGTTCTTC. Translation: CASRLRPGTSGYEQFF.

This chain uses TRBV6-4 with TRBJ2-1, with D possibly matching TRBD2 (6 bases). This CDR3 spans 13 amino acids. Trimming took off 2 bases at V and 9 bases at J, with 11 bases between the two ends. CDR1 and CDR2 from the germline V gene are MRHNA and SNTAGT. As DNA, the CDR3 is TGTGCCAGCAGTGACCGGCGGGGAGCTGAGCAGTTCTTC. This encodes CASSDRRGAEQFF.

V usage is TRBV7-9 and J usage is TRBJ1-2, with TRBD1 identical over 9 bases. Germline V gene sequence: CDR1 SEHNR, CDR2 FQNEAQ (reference sequence). V shed 4 bases, J shed 3 bases, and the junction held 6 bases outside the gene matches. The CDR3 length is 15 residues. The CDR3 nucleotides read TGTGCCAGCAGCTCCCCGGGGGACAGGGACTATGGCTACACCTTC. Its protein is CASSSPGDRDYGYTF.

This chain joins TRBV6-9 and TRBJ2-7; possible D gene TRBD1, 6 bases. CDR3 size: 14 residues. Trimming cost V 4 bases and J 3 bases, with 13 bases left between them. Germline V gene data show CDR1 as MNHGY and CDR2 as SVAAGI. The CDR3 sequence is CASSFRDNRYEQYF. The CDR3 nucleotides are TGTGCCAGCAGTTTCCGGGACAACCGCTACGAGCAGTACTTC.

This clone was seen a handful of times. The chain couples TRBV30 to TRBJ2-3; the match to TRBD1 covers 9 bases. With 5 bases clipped from V and 1 base from J, the junction kept 4 bases outside the gene matches. Germline CDR1 is GTSNPN and CDR2 is SVGIG (reference sequence). CDR3 length: 14 residues. CDR3 DNA: TGTGCCTGGCTCCGGACAGGGGGCACAGATACGCAGTATTTT. Translating gives CAWLRTGGTDTQYF.

The rearrangement links TRBV28 to TRBJ1-3; D not certain. The CDR3 has 13 amino acids. Germline V gives CDR1 MDHEN, CDR2 SYDVKM. Trimming pared 10 bases from V and 1 base from J, leaving 11 bases between. The DNA of the CDR3 is TGTGCCACCCCCAGTCCTTCTGGAAACACCATATATTTT. Amino acids: CATPSPSGNTIYF.

The rearrangement uses TRBV9 and TRBJ1-1; tentatively, D is TRBD1 (5 bases). V lost 4 bases and J lost 4, with 11 bases in between. CDR1 SGDLS and CDR2 YYNGEE come from the germline V gene. This CDR3 is 13 amino acids long. The CDR3 DNA is TGTGCCAGCAGCCCCGGCGGGGGCACTGAAGCTTTCTTT. Translation: CASSPGGGTEAFF.

The chain links TRBV12-3 or TRBV12-4 to TRBJ1-6; no clear D. The CDR3 loop spans 13 amino acids. Between the trimmed V and J ends, which lost 5 bases and 7 bases, there was a span of 9 bases. The CDR3 nucleotides are TGTGCCAGCAGTGTCCAGTGGAATTCACCCCTCCACTTT. It translates to CASSVQWNSPLHF.

This clone has just one count. The chain joins TRBV5-1 to TRBJ1-4; 7 bases are shared with TRBD1. Looked up from germline, CDR1 is SGHRS and CDR2 is YFSETQ. J gave up 2 bases and V 3 bases, and 4 bases lay outside the gene matches. The CDR3 extends over 15 amino acids. The CDR3, as DNA: TGCGCCAGCAGCTGGGGACAGACCACTAATGAAAAACTGTTTTTT. This codes for CASSWGQTTNEKLFF.

This clone was seen once. V is TRBV6-5 and J is TRBJ2-7; D might be TRBD2 (6 bases). From germline, CDR1 is MNHEY and CDR2 SVGAGI. CDR3 length: 15 residues. Trimming stripped 6 bases from V and 3 bases from J, with 18 bases between. CDR3 loop: CASSLPGTLHYEQYF. The CDR3 nucleotides are TGTGCCAGCAGCCTCCCAGGGACTTTACACTACGAGCAGTACTTC.

V gene TRBV12-3 or TRBV12-4 combines with J gene TRBJ2-7, with D possibly being TRBD1 (5 bases). The ends were cut back, 6 bases at V and 0 bases at J, with 9 bases in the middle. CDR3 length: 13 residues. The CDR3 coding sequence is TGTGCCAGCAGCCGACAGTACTCCTACGAGCAGTACTTC. Translating it yields CASSRQYSYEQYF.

The genes are TRBV30 and TRBJ1-6; tentatively, D is TRBD1 (6 bases). V was cut by 2 bases and J by 8 bases, with 16 bases left in between. Germline CDR1 GTSNPN, CDR2 SVGIG (reference sequence). This CDR3 is 15 amino acids long. The CDR3 DNA sequence: TGTGCCTGGAGTAAGGGTCAACAGGGCTATTCACCCCTCCACTTT. Translated, it gives CAWSKGQQGYSPLHF.

This chain links TRBV7-3 with TRBJ1-1; D is perhaps TRBD1 (5 bases). Trimming pared 5 bases from V and 6 bases from J, leaving 10 bases between. From germline, CDR1 is SGHTA and CDR2 FQGTGA. The CDR3 sequence is 12 residues long. The CDR3 protein is CASSGPTAEAFF. In nucleotides, the CDR3 is TGTGCCAGCAGCGGGCCGACAGCTGAAGCTTTCTTT.

J is TRBJ1-1 and V is TRBV4-2, with TRBD1 matching 8 bases. The CDR3 extends over 15 amino acids. Trimming removed 3 bases from V and 1 base from J; junction bases left unmatched: 4. From germline, CDR1 is LGHNA and CDR2 YNFKEQ. The CDR3 reads CASSHAGTGNTEAFF. As DNA, the CDR3 is TGTGCCAGCAGCCACGCCGGGACAGGGAACACTGAAGCTTTCTTT.

V and J are TRBV14 and TRBJ2-1; TRBD2 matches at 7 bases. The CDR3 extends over 14 amino acids. Germline lookup yields CDR1 SGHDN and CDR2 FVKESK. Trimming took 1 base from V and 10 from J; bases not matched to a gene: 7. CDR3 DNA: TGTGCCAGCAGCCAAGGTCTGGGACTACGCGAGCAGTTCTTC. This sequence encodes CASSQGLGLREQFF.

The chain carries TRBV5-4 and TRBJ1-2; D may be TRBD1 (5 bases). CDR3 size: 13 residues. The V gene lost 0 bases and the J gene lost 7 bases, with 10 bases spanning the gap. Germline values: CDR1 SGHNT, CDR2 YYREEE (reference sequence). The chain's CDR3 is CASSLARDFGYTF. The DNA of the CDR3 is TGTGCCAGCAGCTTGGCCAGGGATTTTGGCTACACCTTC.

The V gene is TRBV11-2, the J gene TRBJ2-7; 10 bases agree with TRBD2. V was pared by 1 base and J by 7 bases, with 4 bases of the junction left unmatched. The CDR3 contains 14 residues. Germline assignment: CDR1 SGHAT and CDR2 FQNNGV. The CDR3 is CASSLVAGGWEQYF. CDR3 nucleotide sequence: TGTGCCAGCAGCTTAGTAGCGGGAGGTTGGGAGCAGTACTTC. Based on the CDR3 plus reference TRBV11-2 and TRBJ2-7, the full variable domain is EAGVAQSPRYKIIEKRQSVAFWCNPISGHATLYWYQQILGQGPKLLIQFQNNGVVDDSQLPKDRFSAERLKGVDSTLKIQPAKLEDSAVYLCASSLVAGGWEQYFGPGTRLTVT.

In its sample, this clone was seen a few times. The chain is built from TRBV18 and TRBJ2-1; 9 bases are a match to TRBD2. Germline CDR1 reads KGHSH; CDR2 reads LQKENI. CDR3 length equals 18 residues. V was pared by 0 bases and J by 2 bases, with 8 bases of the junction left unmatched. This CDR3 reads CASSPPKGGGETYNEQFF. Written as DNA, the CDR3 is TGTGCCAGCTCACCACCGAAAGGCGGGGGGGAAACCTACAATGAGCAGTTCTTC.

V is TRBV12-5 and J is TRBJ2-2; 14 bases align to TRBD2. CDR1 and CDR2 from the germline V gene are LGHNT and FRNRAP. V trimming: 7 bases; J trimming: 6 bases; junction bases outside the gene matches: 13. The CDR3 runs to 18 residues. CDR3 in amino acids: CASAGTSGGVEFSGELFF. The CDR3, as DNA: TGTGCTAGTGCCGGGACTAGCGGGGGAGTGGAGTTTTCCGGGGAGCTGTTTTTT.

The chain joins TRBV7-3 to TRBJ2-2; the D gene is possibly TRBD1 (6 bases). CDR1 is SGHTA, CDR2 FQGTGA, per germline. V dropped 3 bases and J dropped 5 bases, with 13 bases sitting between them. This CDR3 is 15 amino acids long. CDR3 DNA sequence: TGTGCCAGCAGCTTGTCAGGGGTATATACCGGGGAGCTGTTTTTT. Amino acids: CASSLSGVYTGELFF.